A single sample gave rise to the 7 T cell receptor beta chains below, sequenced in a study of graft-versus-host responses after intestinal transplantation. Tissue processing of the graft released intraepithelial and lamina propria lymphocytes from it. TCRdb keeps only in-frame clones here, not all; method: immunoSEQ multiplex PCR. The sample carries almost 15,000 clones, 65% to 70% recorded once. Sample: ileum tissue, taken roughly 720 days after intestinal transplantation. These receptors all stem from a human patient who received an intestinal transplant, so some T cells may come from the graft donor.

Only a few counts were recorded for this clone. V is TRBV19 and J is TRBJ1-1, with 8 positions matching TRBD1. V was clipped by 5 bases and J by 4 bases; unmatched bases: 12. This CDR3 comprises 16 residues. CDR1 is LNHDA and CDR2 is SQIVND in the germline V gene (reference sequence). The CDR3 nucleotides are TGTGCCAGTAGTGGTAGACAGGGGATGGGGAGCACTGAAGCTTTCTTT. Its translation is CASSGRQGMGSTEAFF.

The genes are TRBV14 and TRBJ2-1, with 9 bases fitting TRBD2. Germline CDR1 SGHDN, CDR2 FVKESK. The CDR3 is 17 amino acids. Unmatched junction bases numbered 7, after V lost 0 bases and J lost 4 bases. The DNA of the CDR3 is TGTGCCAGCAGCCAAGACATCGGGACTAGCCCTTACAATGAGCAGTTCTTC. Translation: CASSQDIGTSPYNEQFF.

This clone was detected only once. The V call is TRBV11-2, the J call TRBJ2-6, with 10 bases lining up with TRBD2. The CDR3 is 16 amino acids. Germline CDR1 reads SGHAT; CDR2 reads FQNNGV. After removal of 7 bases from V and 2 bases from J, the junction contained 5 bases not matched to a gene. The DNA of the CDR3 is TGTGCCAGCACCACAGCGGGGGGGCCTGGGGCCAACGTCCTGACTTTC. This encodes CASTTAGGPGANVLTF.

V usage is TRBV14 and J usage is TRBJ2-5, with TRBD1 matching over 8 bases. The germline gives CDR1 SGHDN, CDR2 FVKESK. The CDR3 consists of 15 residues. Germline trimming cut 3 bases from V and 5 bases from J; bases unmatched to any gene: 8. The CDR3 region has the DNA TGTGCCAGCAGCCACACTGCGACAGGGGCGGAGACCCAGTACTTC. Its translation: CASSHTATGAETQYF.

This clone was counted only a few times. This rearrangement joins TRBV6-1 to TRBJ2-7; D is possibly TRBD1 (6 bases). This CDR3 is 14 amino acids long. Germline V gives CDR1 MNHNS, CDR2 SASEGT. The germline V and J ends were trimmed by 0 bases and 0 bases, with 6 bases remaining between them. The CDR3 region has the DNA TGTGCCAGCAGTGAAGCGGACAGCTCCTACGAGCAGTACTTC. It is translated as CASSEADSSYEQYF.

The rearrangement uses TRBV4-3 and TRBJ2-2, with TRBD2 matching 9 bases. The germline V gene encodes CDR1 LGHNA and CDR2 YSLEER. The J segment lost 1 base and the V segment lost 3 bases, leaving 3 bases of the junction unmatched. The CDR3 sequence is 16 residues long. The CDR3 DNA follows: TGCGCCAGCAGCCAGCAGACTAGCGGGAACACCGGGGAGCTGTTTTTT. Protein product: CASSQQTSGNTGELFF.

The chain combines TRBV5-5 with TRBJ1-5, with a tentative D call TRBD1 (5 bases). V lost 4 bases to trimming and J lost 6 bases, with 17 bases between them. Germline V gene sequence: CDR1 SGHKS, CDR2 YYEKEE (reference sequence). The CDR3 has 15 residues. CDR3 residues: CASSPLGGVGQPQHF. In DNA form, the CDR3 reads TGTGCCAGCAGCCCTTTAGGAGGGGTGGGTCAGCCCCAGCATTTT.